A single sample gave rise to the 21 T cell receptor beta chains below, sequenced in a study of CD8 T cells in ankylosing spondylitis. One entry per CDR3 protein results from TCRdb running MiXCR on the 5' RACE reads. This table has 200,000 to 250,000 distinct CDR3 sequences, roughly 25% appearing once. Material for sequencing was blood, either unsorted or a sorted T cell fraction (not recorded which). The source is a male donor with ankylosing spondylitis or in good health (not recorded which).

This clonotype was seen many times. The chain couples TRBV6-5 to TRBJ1-1; no clear D. This CDR3 is built from 12 residues. V shed 1 base and J shed 5 bases, with 5 bases lying between them. The germline V gene encodes CDR1 MNHEY and CDR2 SVGAGI. The CDR3: CASSYYGTEAFF. The CDR3 DNA reads TGTGCCAGCAGTTACTATGGAACTGAAGCTTTCTTT.

This clonotype was seen at least ten times. This rearrangement joins TRBV10-2 to TRBJ1-5, with 7 positions matching TRBD1. J was trimmed by 5 bases and V by 6 bases; bases with no gene match: 4. There are 13 residues in the CDR3. Germline V gives CDR1 WSHSY, CDR2 SAAADI. The DNA for the CDR3 is TGCGCCAGCAGCCAAGGGACAGATCAGCCCCAGCATTTT. It is translated as CASSQGTDQPQHF.

This clonotype was observed a few times. CDR3 in amino acids: CASSQDSGGASYNEQFF. The CDR3 DNA follows: TGCGCCAGCAGCCAAGACTCGGGCGGCGCCTCCTACAATGAGCAGTTCTTC. The V gene is TRBV4-3, the J gene TRBJ2-1, with no clear D. Trimming stripped 0 bases from V and 0 bases from J, with 12 bases between. The CDR3 sequence is 17 residues long. CDR1 is LGHNA and CDR2 is YSLEER in the germline V gene.

This rearrangement joins TRBV7-2 to TRBJ2-4; 7 positions match TRBD2. J lost 0 bases, V lost 6 bases, and 8 bases had no gene match. The germline V gene has CDR1 SGHTA and CDR2 FQGNSA. The CDR3 has 16 residues. The CDR3 region has the DNA TGTGCCAGCAGTCAAGCGGGAACCCTAGCCAAAAACATTCAGTACTTC. It specifies CASSQAGTLAKNIQYF. Together with reference TRBV7-2 and TRBJ2-4, the CDR3 gives the full variable domain: GAGVSQSPSNKVTEKGKDVELRCDPISGHTALYWYRQSLGQGLEFLIYFQGNSAPDKSGLPSDRFSAERTGGSVSTLTIQRTQQEDSAVYLCASSQAGTLAKNIQYFGAGTRLSVL.

This clonotype occurred a few times. The rearrangement joins TRBV7-4 to TRBJ2-4; D gene unclear. Germline CDR1 is SGHVT and CDR2 is SQSDAQ. This CDR3 is built from 12 residues. Trimming stripped 6 bases from V and 0 bases from J, with 3 bases between. The CDR3 DNA reads TGTGCCAGCAGTGGAGCCAAAAACATTCAGTACTTC. Translation: CASSGAKNIQYF.

This clonotype has only one observation. The chain combines TRBV12-3 or TRBV12-4 with TRBJ1-2; tentative D call: TRBD1 (6 bases). V lost 6 bases to trimming and J lost 0 bases, with 14 bases between them. The length of the CDR3 is 15 residues. This CDR3 is CASRLRDKANYGYTF. The DNA of the CDR3 is TGTGCCAGCAGACTTCGGGACAAAGCTAACTATGGCTACACCTTC.

The chain recombines TRBV7-2 with TRBJ2-1; no firm D call. Germline assignment: CDR1 SGHTA and CDR2 FQGNSA. The CDR3 consists of 13 residues. Trimming stripped 0 bases from V and 8 bases from J, with 8 bases between. In DNA form, the CDR3 reads TGTGCCAGCAGCTTAGCGCCAAGGGATGAGCAGTTCTTC. Translation: CASSLAPRDEQFF.

This clonotype was found many times. The V call is TRBV6-2 or TRBV6-3, the J call TRBJ1-5; the D gene is possibly TRBD1 (6 bases). Trimming removed 8 bases at V and 4 bases at J, with 15 bases between. The CDR3 totals 14 residues. CDR1 and CDR2 (germline): MNHEY, SVGEGT. The CDR3 reads CASGRGRENQPQHF. The CDR3 DNA follows: TGTGCCAGCGGCCGGGGGCGGGAAAATCAGCCCCAGCATTTT.

This clonotype was picked up many times. The chain has TRBV5-1 and TRBJ2-5, with 9 bases matching TRBD1. Germline CDR1 reads SGHRS; CDR2 reads YFSETQ. CDR3 size: 16 residues. V shed 1 base and J 5 bases; nucleotides not matched to a gene: 9. CDR3 coding DNA: TGCGCCAGCAGCTTGCCCCGTGGACAGGGGTCTGAGACCCAGTACTTC. This encodes CASSLPRGQGSETQYF.

The chain uses TRBV7-2 and TRBJ2-7; a possible D gene is TRBD2 (6 bases). Deletions cut 1 base from V and 3 bases from J, with 13 bases between. Germline values: CDR1 SGHTA, CDR2 FQGNSA. CDR3 size: 15 residues. The CDR3: CASSLGPGTHYEQYF. Here the CDR3 DNA reads TGTGCCAGCAGCTTAGGGCCCGGGACTCACTACGAGCAGTACTTC.

This clonotype was seen at least ten times. V is TRBV5-1 and J is TRBJ2-2; D is possibly TRBD2 (7 bases). Germline CDR1 is SGHRS and CDR2 is YFSETQ. Between the trimmed V and J ends, which lost 4 bases and 3 bases, there was a span of 19 bases. The CDR3 covers 17 residues. The DNA for the CDR3 is TGCGCCAGCAGCCCTGGGACGGGGGGCGATTACACCGGGGAGCTGTTTTTT. This gives the protein CASSPGTGGDYTGELFF.

This clonotype has just a few counts. This rearrangement joins TRBV18 to TRBJ2-7, with 10 positions matching TRBD1. The CDR3 loop spans 15 amino acids. V lost 4 bases to trimming and J lost 5 bases; unmatched junction nucleotides: 8. Germline CDR1 KGHSH, CDR2 LQKENI. This CDR3 is CASSQQTGGTDEQYF. The DNA for the CDR3 is TGTGCCAGCTCACAACAGACAGGGGGCACGGACGAGCAGTACTTC.

This chain joins TRBV20-1 and TRBJ1-1, with 7 bases identical to TRBD1. This CDR3 comprises 16 residues. Germline-derived CDR1 and CDR2 are DFQATT and SNEGSKA (reference sequence). Germline trimming cut 0 bases from V and 0 bases from J; bases unmatched to any gene: 7. The CDR3 DNA reads as TGCAGTGCTAGAGAGGGGACGGGACAGATGAACACTGAAGCTTTCTTT. Its protein product is CSAREGTGQMNTEAFF.

This clonotype has a count of ten or more. The rearrangement uses TRBV10-3 and TRBJ2-1; TRBD2 matches at 13 bases. Germline values: CDR1 ENHRY, CDR2 SYGVKD. The CDR3 spans 14 residues. With V trimmed by 11 bases and J by 8 bases, 9 bases remained unmatched. The DNA of the CDR3 is TGTGCCGCCCGGACTAGCGGGAGTAATTATGAGCAGTTCTTC. It translates to CAARTSGSNYEQFF.

V gene TRBV20-1 combines with J gene TRBJ2-3; 16 bases are shared with TRBD2. This CDR3 has 18 amino acids. Germline V gene lookup returns CDR1 DFQATT and CDR2 SNEGSKA (reference sequence). V trimming: 0 bases; J trimming: 4 bases; junction bases outside the gene matches: 7. The CDR3, as DNA: TGCAGTGCTAGAGATGTAGGGACTAGCGGGAGGGCCGCAGATACGCAGTATTTT. Residues: CSARDVGTSGRAADTQYF.

This clonotype has ten or more counts. This chain links TRBV27 with TRBJ1-5; 8 bases line up with TRBD1. The CDR3 extends over 15 amino acids. The germline gives CDR1 MNHEY, CDR2 SMNVEV (reference sequence). V shed 5 bases, J shed 1 base, and the junction held 4 bases outside the gene matches. The CDR3 spells CASSSRDRSNQPQHF. Here the CDR3 DNA reads TGTGCCAGCAGTAGCCGGGACAGGAGCAATCAGCCCCAGCATTTT.

The CDR3 nucleotides read TGTGCCAGCAGTTTAATTCCCCCTCGGGCTAGCGGGAGCCGGGATGAGCAGTTCTTC. This gives the protein CASSLIPPRASGSRDEQFF. The chain is built from TRBV27 and TRBJ2-1; 10 bases line up with TRBD2. The V gene's germline CDR1 is MNHEY and CDR2 SMNVEV (reference sequence). The CDR3 has 19 amino acids. V lost 2 bases, J lost 8 bases, and 18 bases stayed unmatched.

This clonotype was seen at least ten times. The chain joins TRBV4-1 to TRBJ2-1, with a possible D match to TRBD2 (5 bases). The V end lost 3 bases, the J end lost 5 bases, and 23 bases lay between the germline ends. The CDR3 is 18 residues long. The germline V gene has CDR1 MGHRA and CDR2 YSYEKL. CDR3 residues: CASSHYSALHSPHNEQFF. The CDR3 DNA sequence: TGCGCCAGCAGCCACTATAGCGCTCTCCACAGTCCCCACAATGAGCAGTTCTTC.

This clonotype was picked up many times. V gene TRBV5-1 combines with J gene TRBJ2-1; D is perhaps TRBD2 (6 bases). Between the trimmed V and J ends, which lost 0 bases and 4 bases, there was a span of 11 bases. The germline V gene encodes CDR1 SGHRS and CDR2 YFSETQ. The CDR3 runs 15 residues. The CDR3 loop is CASSLVGAGYNEQFF. CDR3 nucleotide sequence: TGCGCCAGCAGCTTGGTCGGGGCGGGGTACAATGAGCAGTTCTTC.

V gene TRBV12-3 or TRBV12-4 combines with J gene TRBJ1-1; D is undetermined. The CDR3 runs to 14 residues. Trimming took off 5 bases at V and 1 base at J, with 11 bases between the two ends. The CDR3 coding sequence is TGTGCCAGCAGTCCTAGGACTGGGAACACTGAAGCTTTCTTT. Encoded protein: CASSPRTGNTEAFF.

This clonotype was seen many times. The chain combines TRBV20-1 with TRBJ2-7; D uncertain. Looked up from germline, CDR1 is DFQATT and CDR2 is SNEGSKA (reference sequence). V was shortened by 6 bases and J by 3 bases, with 9 bases between the two germline ends. The CDR3 totals 11 residues. The CDR3 sequence: CSALINYEQYF. CDR3 DNA: TGCAGTGCATTAATCAACTACGAGCAGTACTTC.